This T cell receptor (beta chain) was recorded in a study of blood T cell repertoires in COVID-19. Some clones are missing from TCRdb's copy, which holds only in-frame ones; the method was immunoSEQ multiplex PCR. The table includes approximately 220,000 clones, roughly 83% detected once. Trimming removed 2 bases from V and 2 bases from J, with 11 bases in between. Germline CDR1 and CDR2: GTSNPN and SVGIG (reference sequence). This CDR3 region has 14 residues. The chain uses TRBV30 and TRBJ2-3; TRBD2 is a possible D gene (5 bases). The clonotype originates from a man aged 35 to 55 with acute or convalescent COVID-19. The sample comprised peripheral blood. This chain's CDR3 is CAWSPLALTDTQYF. CDR3 coding DNA: TGTGCCTGGAGTCCGCTAGCTCTCACAGATACGCAGTATTTT.